A selection of T cell receptor beta chains follows, all from one sample in a study of CD4 T cells in relation to SARS-CoV-2 and coronaviruses. The data were produced by immunoSEQ multiplex PCR, yet TCRdb's version contains in-frame clones alone and is incomplete. The table lists 20,000 to 25,000 clones, about 73% of them singletons. These receptors have no known antigen. Material: CD4+ T cells from PBMCs, cultured in vitro. These receptor sequences come from a human donor in good health. The conserved cysteine and the conserved F or W are not part of the CDR3 here.

TRBV6-5	TRBJ2-5	ASIGSKGSTQY
TRBV6-5	TRBJ1-1	ASSYARMWQNTEAF
TRBV7-3	TRBJ2-3	ASSLGLAGVGDTQY
TRBV18	TRBJ2-7	ASSPTGTGGGEQY
TRBV19	TRBJ1-2	ASSTPGQGAQYGYT
TRBV19	TRBJ1-1	ASSTFSLGFYTEAF
TRBV29-1	TRBJ1-2	SVAEGADYGYT
TRBV29-1	TRBJ2-1	SVLQALGGNEQF
TRBV6-1	TRBJ2-7	ASSEVLGGEQY
TRBV7-9	TRBJ2-5	ASSTRQLGETQY
TRBV7-2	TRBJ2-7	ASSPRDTYEQY
TRBV5-4	TRBJ1-2	ASSPGQATGHGYT
TRBV3-1/TRBV3-2	TRBJ2-3	ASSQETGDDTQY
TRBV7-9	TRBJ1-2	ASSLAMIYGYT
TRBV16	TRBJ1-5	ASSQSGQGNQPQH
TRBV2	TRBJ2-1	ASTAGALNEQF